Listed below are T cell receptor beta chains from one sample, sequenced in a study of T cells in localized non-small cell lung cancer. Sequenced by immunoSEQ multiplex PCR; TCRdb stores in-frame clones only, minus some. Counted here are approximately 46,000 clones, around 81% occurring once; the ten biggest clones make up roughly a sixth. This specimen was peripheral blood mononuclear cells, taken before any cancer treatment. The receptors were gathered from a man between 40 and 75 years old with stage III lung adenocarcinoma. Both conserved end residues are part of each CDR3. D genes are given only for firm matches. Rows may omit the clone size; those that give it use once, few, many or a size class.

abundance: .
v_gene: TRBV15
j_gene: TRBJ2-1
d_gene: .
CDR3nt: TGTGCCACCAGCAGAGCTGTTTCTTCCCCCTACAATGAGCAGTTCTTC
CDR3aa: CATSRAVSSPYNEQFF

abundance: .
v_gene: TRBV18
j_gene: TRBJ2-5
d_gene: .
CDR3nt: TGTGCCAGCTCACCACTCCGTTCCCAAGAGACCCAGTACTTC
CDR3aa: CASSPLRSQETQYF

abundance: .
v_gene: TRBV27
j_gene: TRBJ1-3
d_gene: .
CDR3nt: TGTGCCAGCAGTTCAATATTCTCTGGAAACACCATATATTTT
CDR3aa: CASSSIFSGNTIYF

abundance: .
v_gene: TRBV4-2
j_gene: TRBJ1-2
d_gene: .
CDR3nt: TGTGCCAGCAGCCAGGGGAGTCCAGTATTTTATGGCTACACCTTC
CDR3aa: CASSQGSPVFYGYTF

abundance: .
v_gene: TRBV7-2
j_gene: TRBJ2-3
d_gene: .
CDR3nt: TGTGCCAGCAGCTTAGGGCTCCCCACAGGGAAGAAGACAGATACGCAGTATTTT
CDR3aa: CASSLGLPTGKKTDTQYF

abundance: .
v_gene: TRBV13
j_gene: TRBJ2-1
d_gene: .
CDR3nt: TGTGCCAGCAGCCCTAAGGGGCGCGATGAGCAGTTCTTC
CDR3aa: CASSPKGRDEQFF

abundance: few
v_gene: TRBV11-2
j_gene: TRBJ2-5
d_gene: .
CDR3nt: TGTGCCAGCAGCTTATCAGGGTACCAAGAGACCCAGTACTTC
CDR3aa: CASSLSGYQETQYF

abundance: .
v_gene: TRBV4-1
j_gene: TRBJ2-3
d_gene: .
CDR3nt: TGCGCCAGCAGCCAAGAGGGTCAGGGGGGGGATACGCAGTATTTT
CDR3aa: CASSQEGQGGDTQYF

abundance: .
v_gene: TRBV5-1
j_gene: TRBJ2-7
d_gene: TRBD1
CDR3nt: TGCGCCAGCAGCCCAGGACAGGGGGGATCCTACGAGCAGTACTTC
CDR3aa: CASSPGQGGSYEQYF

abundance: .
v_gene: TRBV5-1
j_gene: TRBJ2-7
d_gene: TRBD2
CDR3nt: TGCGCCAGCTCGGCGGGGGGGCTAAGTGAGCAGTACTTC
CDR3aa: CASSAGGLSEQYF

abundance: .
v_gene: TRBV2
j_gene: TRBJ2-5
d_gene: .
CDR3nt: TGTGCCAGTTTGAGGGTCCGAGAGACCCAGTACTTC
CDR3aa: CASLRVRETQYF

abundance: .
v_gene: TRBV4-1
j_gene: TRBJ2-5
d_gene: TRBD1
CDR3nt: TGCGCCAGCAGCCAGGGGGACAGGGGAGGGCAAGAGACCCAGTACTTC
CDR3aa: CASSQGDRGGQETQYF

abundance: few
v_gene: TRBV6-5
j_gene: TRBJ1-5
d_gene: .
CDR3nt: TGTGCCAGCAGTCAGAACCACAATCAGCCCCAGCATTTT
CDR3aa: CASSQNHNQPQHF

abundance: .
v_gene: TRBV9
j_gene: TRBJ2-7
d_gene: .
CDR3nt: TGTGCCAGCAGCGTCGACAGCTATTCCTACGAGCAGTACTTC
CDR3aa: CASSVDSYSYEQYF

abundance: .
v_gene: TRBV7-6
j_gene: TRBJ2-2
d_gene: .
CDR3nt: TGTGCCAGCAGCTTAGTTCGAGGTCAGGGCGCCACCGGGGAGCTGTTTTTT
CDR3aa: CASSLVRGQGATGELFF

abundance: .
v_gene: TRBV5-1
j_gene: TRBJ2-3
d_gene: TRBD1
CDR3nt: TGCGCCAGCAGGCCCGGGACAGGGGAGGTAGATACGCAGTATTTT
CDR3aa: CASRPGTGEVDTQYF

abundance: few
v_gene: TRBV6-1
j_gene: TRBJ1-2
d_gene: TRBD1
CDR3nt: TGTGCCAGCAGTGACGGTTTGGACAGGGGCCATTTCTCCTTC
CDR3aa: CASSDGLDRGHFSF